This entry is about one T cell receptor beta chain. Its specificity is unknown. The data originate from a study of molecular identifiers for immune sequencing clone quantification. Preparation of naive CD8 libraries involved roughly 20,000 to 1,000,000 sorted cells and 10%, 30% or 50% RNA. Per germline, CDR1 PRHDT and CDR2 FYEKMQ (reference sequence). The CDR3 length is 14 residues. With 2 bases removed from V and 4 bases from J, the gap between germline ends came to 10 bases. TCRdb used MiXCR to reprocess the PCR reads, holding one entry per CDR3 protein. This sample has around 480,000 distinct CDR3 sequences; about 22% occur once, and the top ten carry more than 0.8%. General study findings and limits: In a background of around 970,000 naive cells, spiked Jurkat TCR RNA from one cell was reportedly detectable.

The clonotype originates from a human donor in good health. Some libraries in this study had Jurkat cell RNA spiked in. The chain combines TRBV13 with TRBJ2-3, with a weak D call TRBD2 (6 bases). Sequencing was done on a sample of naive CD8+ T cells from blood, with Jurkat cell RNA spiked in. Subset indicated: FACS-sorted CD8+CD4-CCR7+CD45RA+ naive T cells. DNA for the CDR3: TGTGCCAGCAGCTTAACTAGCAGCGCAGATACGCAGTATTTT. Translation: CASSLTSSADTQYF.